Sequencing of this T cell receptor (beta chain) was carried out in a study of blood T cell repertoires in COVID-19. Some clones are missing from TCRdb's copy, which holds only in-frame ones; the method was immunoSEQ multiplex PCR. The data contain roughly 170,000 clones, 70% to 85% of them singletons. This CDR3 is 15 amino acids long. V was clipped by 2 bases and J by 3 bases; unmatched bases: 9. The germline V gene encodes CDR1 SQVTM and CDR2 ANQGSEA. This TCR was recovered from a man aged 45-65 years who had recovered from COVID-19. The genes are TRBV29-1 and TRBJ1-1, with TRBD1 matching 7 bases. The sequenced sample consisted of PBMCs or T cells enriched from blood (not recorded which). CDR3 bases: TGCAGCGTTGAACCGGTGAAGGGGGCTGACACTGAAGCTTTCTTT. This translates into CSVEPVKGADTEAFF.